The T cell receptor (beta chain) described here comes from a study of T cells in Graves' hyperthyroidism and ophthalmopathy. The CDR3 totals 13 residues. Per germline, CDR1 DFQATT and CDR2 SNEGSKA (reference sequence). Between the trimmed V and J ends, which lost 0 bases and 7 bases, there was a span of 10 bases. TCR beta CDR3 sequences were amplified from RNA transcripts. Initially, a first-round RT-PCR of the TCR CDR3 employed the HTBI primer set. A single record per CDR3 protein comes from TCRdb applying MiXCR to the multiplex PCR reads. This table holds approximately 400,000 distinct CDR3 sequences, approximately 15% found once. This clonotype showed up many times. Investigators excluded patients with uncontrolled infection, other autoimmune disease, pregnancy or lactation. Each diagnosis drew on symptoms, thyroxine, TRAb, thyroid ultrasound and orbital computed tomography findings. Source material for PBMCs was about 11 ml fresh peripheral blood.

This sequence was found in a woman between 55 and 75 years old with Graves' hyperthyroidism. The chain combines TRBV20-1 with TRBJ2-1; D unresolved. Sequencing input: blood. CDR3 region: CSARDSRRNEQFF. CDR3 nucleotide sequence: TGCAGTGCTAGAGATAGCCGCCGGAATGAGCAGTTCTTC.